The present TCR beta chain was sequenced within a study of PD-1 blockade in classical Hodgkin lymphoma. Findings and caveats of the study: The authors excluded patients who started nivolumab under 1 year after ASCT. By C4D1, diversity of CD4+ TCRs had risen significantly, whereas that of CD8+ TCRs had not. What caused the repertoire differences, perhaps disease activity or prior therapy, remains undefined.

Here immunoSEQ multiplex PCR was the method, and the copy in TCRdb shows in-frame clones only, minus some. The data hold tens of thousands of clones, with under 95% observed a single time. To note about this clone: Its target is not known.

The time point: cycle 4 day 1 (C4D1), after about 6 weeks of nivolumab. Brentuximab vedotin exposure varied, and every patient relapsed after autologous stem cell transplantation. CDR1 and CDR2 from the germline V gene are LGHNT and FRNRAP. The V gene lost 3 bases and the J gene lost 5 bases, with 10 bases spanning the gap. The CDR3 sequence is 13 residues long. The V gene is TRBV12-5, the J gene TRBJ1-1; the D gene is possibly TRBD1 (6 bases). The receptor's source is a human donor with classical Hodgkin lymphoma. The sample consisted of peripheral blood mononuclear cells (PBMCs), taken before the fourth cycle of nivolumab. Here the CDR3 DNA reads TGTGCTAGTGGTTTAGGGGGTAGGACTGAAGCTTTCTTT. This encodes CASGLGGRTEAFF.